The 22 T cell receptor beta chains given below trace back to one sample, sequenced in a study of cytomegalovirus exposure and HLA in healthy donors. With 60 Vbeta and 13 Jbeta primers, the PCR was carried out. Repertoires were generated with immunoSEQ multiplex PCR, while TCRdb's copy carries only in-frame clones and drops some. The repertoire holds about 160,000 clones, around 72% seen once, with 6.5% to 9% in the top ten. Sequencing was performed on PBMCs. These receptor sequences come from a woman aged 40 to 50 in good health and CMV-seropositive.

This chain connects TRBV30 to TRBJ1-5; D is perhaps TRBD1 (6 bases). Germline lookup yields CDR1 GTSNPN and CDR2 SVGIG (reference sequence). CDR3 length: 15 amino acids. V was shortened by 0 bases and J by 0 bases, with 9 bases between the two germline ends. In DNA, the CDR3 is TGTGCCTGGAGTGTAAGGGGGGGTAGCAATCAGCCCCAGCATTTT. Amino acid sequence: CAWSVRGGSNQPQHF.

Points on this clone: Additional DNA sequences in this sample encode the identical CDR3. V is TRBV14 and J is TRBJ1-1, with a possible D match to TRBD1 (6 bases). The CDR3 extends over 13 amino acids. Germline-derived CDR1 and CDR2 are SGHDN and FVKESK. V was clipped by 4 bases and J by 6 bases, with 12 bases between them. The DNA of the CDR3 is TGTGCCAGCAGCCCCACAGGGATTGCTGAAGCTTTCTTT. Its protein is CASSPTGIAEAFF.

This rearrangement joins TRBV19 to TRBJ1-1, with D tentatively TRBD1 (6 bases). The germline V gene has CDR1 LNHDA and CDR2 SQIVND (reference sequence). With 4 bases removed from V and 9 bases from J, the gap between germline ends came to 15 bases. The CDR3 consists of 13 residues. CDR3 nucleotides: TGTGCCAGTAGTACCGAAGACAGGACCAAAGCTTTCTTT. Its translation is CASSTEDRTKAFF.

This chain connects TRBV5-1 to TRBJ1-3; D is unclear. Germline CDR1 and CDR2: SGHRS and YFSETQ. The V and J ends lost 4 bases and 1 base respectively, with 9 bases between them. The CDR3 contains 14 residues. CDR3 nucleotide sequence: TGCGCCAGCAGCGCTGCCCTATCTGGAAACACCATATATTTT. Translated, it gives CASSAALSGNTIYF. The full variable domain, with the rest looked up from reference TRBV5-1 and TRBJ1-3, is KAGVTQTPRYLIKTRGQQVTLSCSPISGHRSVSWYQQTPGQGLQFLFEYFSETQRNKGNFPGRFSGRQFSNSRSEMNVSTLELGDSALYLCASSAALSGNTIYFGEGSWLTVV.

As DNA, the CDR3 is TGCGCCAGCAGCCAGACAGAAAACACTGAAGCTTTCTTT. Protein product: CASSQTENTEAFF. The V and J genes are TRBV4-1 and TRBJ1-1, with D possibly matching TRBD1 (5 bases). The CDR3 has 13 residues. V was clipped by 3 bases and J by 2 bases, with 7 bases between them. Germline V gene data show CDR1 as MGHRA and CDR2 as YSYEKL.

This chain uses TRBV2 with TRBJ2-2; 7 bases are a match to TRBD2. Germline V CDR1 and CDR2: SNHLY, FYNNEI. V lost 1 base and J lost 8; bases outside the gene matches: 16. The CDR3 consists of 18 residues. The CDR3 reads CASSEVRLGTTVLGELFF. CDR3 sequence (DNA): TGTGCCAGCAGTGAAGTTCGCCTTGGGACTACGGTGCTAGGGGAGCTGTTTTTT.

This clone occurred a few times. This chain links TRBV27 with TRBJ1-1; a weak D match, TRBD1 (6 bases). V lost 5 bases and J 4 bases, leaving 11 bases between the germline ends. Per the germline V gene, CDR1 is MNHEY and CDR2 is SMNVEV (reference sequence). The CDR3 runs 13 residues. CDR3: CASSLRGGTEAFF. CDR3 nucleotides: TGTGCCAGCAGTCTCAGGGGTGGCACTGAAGCTTTCTTT.

This rearrangement joins TRBV9 to TRBJ2-2; 9 positions match TRBD1. The CDR3 loop spans 16 amino acids. Germline lookup yields CDR1 SGDLS and CDR2 YYNGEE. The V gene end was trimmed by 2 bases and the J gene end by 6 bases; junction bases not matched to a gene: 8. The CDR3 loop is CASSVFANRGPGELFF. In DNA, the CDR3 is TGTGCCAGCAGCGTTTTCGCTAACAGGGGGCCCGGGGAGCTGTTTTTT.

This chain links TRBV7-2 with TRBJ2-5, with D possibly TRBD1 on 6 matching bases. CDR3 size: 14 residues. Germline V gene data show CDR1 as SGHTA and CDR2 as FQGNSA. V lost 3 bases, J lost 5 bases, and 13 bases lay in between. For the CDR3, the DNA is TGTGCCAGCAGCTTTCAAAGGGGGAAGGAGACCCAGTACTTC. Protein sequence: CASSFQRGKETQYF.

The chain couples TRBV10-2 to TRBJ2-1; possible D gene TRBD2, 5 bases. This CDR3 is built from 15 residues. The ends were cut back, 6 bases at V and 1 base at J, with 13 bases in the middle. CDR1 is WSHSY, CDR2 SAAADI, per germline. In DNA, the CDR3 is TGCGCCAGCAGGCCCGGGCCGGGGTCCTACAATGAGCAGTTCTTC. This codes for CASRPGPGSYNEQFF.

A few counts support this clone. J is TRBJ1-2 and V is TRBV19, with 8 bases that match TRBD1. The ends lost 0 bases at V and 7 bases at J; junction bases unmatched: 13. CDR3 size: 17 residues. Looked up from germline, CDR1 is LNHDA and CDR2 is SQIVND (reference sequence). The CDR3 bases are TGTGCCAGTAGTATAGATCATGGGACAGGAACTTCGTCTGGCTACACCTTC. Translated, it gives CASSIDHGTGTSSGYTF.

The chain links TRBV6-6 to TRBJ1-3; D is undetermined. Per germline, CDR1 MNHNY and CDR2 SVGAGI (reference sequence). The V end lost 1 base, the J end lost 4 bases, and 5 bases lay between the germline ends. The CDR3 is 13 residues long. Here the CDR3 DNA reads TGTGCCAGCAGTTACTTCGGGGGAAACACCATATATTTT. It yields the protein CASSYFGGNTIYF.

V and J are TRBV27 and TRBJ1-2, with a tentative D call TRBD1 (6 bases). Trimming cost V 0 bases and J 5 bases, with 13 bases left between them. CDR1 is MNHEY, CDR2 SMNVEV, per germline (reference sequence). The CDR3 totals 15 residues. In DNA, the CDR3 is TGTGCCAGCAGTTTATCGCCGGGGGGCGAATATGGCTACACCTTC. Translated: CASSLSPGGEYGYTF.

The gene calls are TRBV19 and TRBJ1-5, with D unresolved. This CDR3 comprises 13 residues. CDR1 and CDR2 (germline): LNHDA, SQIVND (reference sequence). Trimming removed 6 bases from V and 4 bases from J, with 10 bases in between. This CDR3 is CASRDSPNQPQHF. As DNA, the CDR3 is TGTGCCAGTAGAGATAGTCCGAATCAGCCCCAGCATTTT.

The chain recombines TRBV27 with TRBJ2-5; possible D gene TRBD1, 7 bases. Germline CDR1 and CDR2: MNHEY and SMNVEV (reference sequence). Trimming took 2 bases from V and 2 from J, leaving 15 bases between them. CDR3 size: 16 residues. CDR3 DNA sequence: TGTGCCAGCAGTTTAAGGGGGGACAGTTCTCAAGAGACCCAGTACTTC. Amino acids: CASSLRGDSSQETQYF.

The chain joins TRBV10-3 to TRBJ2-2; D may be TRBD2 (6 bases). The germline gives CDR1 ENHRY, CDR2 SYGVKD. V was trimmed by 7 bases and J by 2 bases, leaving 17 bases between them. This CDR3 is 16 amino acids long. CDR3 sequence: CAIKAGGRLNTGELFF. The DNA for the CDR3 is TGTGCCATCAAGGCCGGGGGACGGTTAAACACCGGGGAGCTGTTTTTT.

This clone was seen more than once but under ten times. The chain employs TRBV7-2 and TRBJ2-3, with 10 bases that match TRBD2. Germline V gene data show CDR1 as SGHTA and CDR2 as FQGNSA. The CDR3 has 16 amino acids. The V segment lost 6 bases and the J segment 5 bases; nucleotides outside the gene matches: 11. CDR3 nucleotide sequence: TGTGCCAGCAGACCTAAAGCGGGGGGGCCTCAAGATACGCAGTATTTT. This sequence encodes CASRPKAGGPQDTQYF.

This clone turned up a few times. J is TRBJ2-2 and V is TRBV5-1; 9 positions match TRBD1. The CDR3 spans 15 residues. The germline CDR1 and CDR2 sequences are SGHRS and YFSETQ. Losses at the gene ends were 3 bases for V and 8 bases for J; bases not matched to a gene: 8. CDR3 nucleotides: TGCGCCAGCAGCTCACGGGACAGGGCCCAAGGGGAGCTGTTTTTT. Translated: CASSSRDRAQGELFF.

The rearrangement uses TRBV7-9 and TRBJ2-1; 8 bases fit TRBD1. The CDR3 has 15 residues. CDR1 SEHNR and CDR2 FQNEAQ come from the germline V gene (reference sequence). With 5 bases clipped from V and 5 bases from J, the junction kept 8 bases outside the gene matches. The CDR3 coding sequence is TGTGCCAGCAGCGCCCCGGGACAGGTGAACAATGAGCAGTTCTTC. This gives the protein CASSAPGQVNNEQFF.

For the CDR3, the DNA is TGTGCCAGCAGTTACTCAACAGGAAAACAGTACTTC. Amino acid sequence: CASSYSTGKQYF. This chain connects TRBV6-5 to TRBJ2-7; a possible D gene is TRBD1 (5 bases). The germline V and J ends were trimmed by 0 bases and 10 bases, with 10 bases remaining between them. CDR3 length equals 12 residues. CDR1 and CDR2 from the germline V gene are MNHEY and SVGAGI.

V gene TRBV6-1 combines with J gene TRBJ2-3; no firm D call. This CDR3 has 16 amino acids. Germline CDR1 is MNHNS and CDR2 is SASEGT. Trimming cost V 1 base and J 4 bases, with 15 bases left between them. The CDR3 loop is CASSEEPRTPPDTQYF. The CDR3 nucleotides are TGTGCCAGCAGTGAAGAGCCCCGAACCCCCCCAGATACGCAGTATTTT.

This clone was counted a single time. The chain employs TRBV5-8 and TRBJ1-2, with a possible D match to TRBD1 (5 bases). V was cut by 0 bases and J by 2 bases, with 14 bases left in between. Germline CDR1 and CDR2: SGHTS and YDEGEE. This CDR3 is 16 amino acids long. CDR3 nucleotides: TGTGCCAGCAGCTTGGCTCGGAGACGGGGGAACTATGGCTACACCTTC. Protein sequence: CASSLARRRGNYGYTF.